This T cell receptor beta chain was sequenced in a study of blood T cells in healthy people across ages (dated by TCRdb to the mid-2010s). Study-level background: In model experiments, template switching captured about one uniquely barcoded TCR beta cDNA molecule for every two T cells. Using deep sequencing normalized with unique cDNA molecular identifiers, the study measured how TCR beta repertoire diversity changes with age. Four age groups were formed from the donors: young (average roughly 15 years), middle-aged (approximately 40), aged (roughly 56) and long-lived (less than 85). The study analyzed two additional independent replicas of 1 million unique cDNA reads from the same blood draw for two donors, one aged 18 to 29 and one aged 80 or older. To avoid experimental bias, donors of different ages were spread randomly across the sequencing lanes.

The donors were under 40 Caucasian individuals from Russia, aged about 6 to 95 years, who were systemically healthy. Each donor gave ten milliliters of peripheral blood, drawn into EDTA-treated Vacutainer tubes. Ficoll-Paque density-gradient centrifugation was used to isolate PBMCs, with at least 6.5 million per sample. Trizol reagent was used to extract total RNA from the PBMCs, yielding at least 6 micrograms per sample. Naive CD45RAhigh/CD27high T cell percentages were measured by flow cytometry on a PBMC aliquot from every donor. CDR1 and CDR2, looked up from the germline V gene (reference sequence), are LNHNV and YYDKDF. Compared with germline, V lacks 0 bases and J lacks 7 bases; bases without a gene match: 6. From the cysteine up to the phenylalanine, the CDR3 has a length of 15 residues. Of the read, only the CDR3 DNA is kept; its 45 bases are in frame from base 1. Study-wide findings and limitations: Observed TCR beta diversity correlated strongly with the percentage of naive T cells measured by flow cytometry. Observed TCR beta diversity per million T cells fell roughly linearly with age, and a significant reduction was already apparent by age about 43. Total diversity estimates from one million sequenced T cells were considered lower bounds and underestimates. Since profiling was done on bulk unsorted PBMCs, naive and antigen-experienced compartments could not be conclusively compared. Compared with the aged group, the long-lived group had more naive CD4+ T cells, fewer expanded clones and increased TCR diversity, suggesting age selection. Because donor CMV infection status was unknown, age-related changes in expanded clonotypes were potentially confounded.

To note about this clonotype: Its antigen has not been determined. The sample holds no much larger clone one base away, and base qualities are not on file.

The library was prepared using 5' RACE. Sequenced on an Illumina HiSeq 2500. A second PCR of about 7 to 12 cycles was run with a J-beta primer mix and a sample-barcoded 5' primer. A template-switch 5' adaptor carrying 12 random nucleotides introduced a unique molecular identifier onto each TCR beta cDNA molecule. At least 3 million CDR3-containing paired-end reads were obtained from each sample. First-strand cDNA synthesis was performed from all RNA using the Mint cDNA synthesis kit, with priming by a TRBC-specific oligonucleotide. Following uracil-DNA glycosylase treatment, all cDNA underwent a first 18-cycle PCR with the universal primers M1SS and BC2_uni_R. From the authors' description of their analysis: Each sample was normalized by randomly selecting 1 million high-quality reads, each carrying a distinct molecular identifier. Instead of being binned into consensus sequences, reads that shared molecular identifiers were thrown out. MiTCR, with a Q25 quality threshold and the strictest error-elimination algorithm, was used for CDR3 identification, clonotype clustering and error correction. A nonparametric unseen species model with Euler transformation was used to estimate a lower bound on total TCR beta diversity. Using fastp trimming at Q25 and MiXCR clonotype assembly, TCRdb reanalyzed the public sequencing data and kept in-frame beta chains. Each record represents a unique CDR3 protein, reported with the most common genes and DNA among its rows. TCRdb's processing, not the authors', yielded these V and J calls. The sample has 850,000 to 1,100,000 distinct CDR3 sequences on record, around two fifths of them singletons. About an eighth of the sample belongs to the ten largest clones.

This clonotype originated in a man between 18 and 29 years old in good health. Sequenced: blood. The chain is assembled from TRBV15 and TRBJ2-1, with 7 central nucleotides matching TRBD1. In nucleotides, the sequence is TGTGCCACCAGCAGAGATTGGGACAGTAGGAATGAGCAGTTCTTC. Its amino acids are CATSRDWDSRNEQFF. When the CDR3 is completed using the reference TRBV15 and TRBJ2-1 genes on either side, the full variable domain is DAMVIQNPRYQVTQFGKPVTLSCSQTLNHNVMYWYQQKSSQAPKLLFHYYDKDFNNEADTPDNFQSRRPNTSFCFLDIRSPGLGDTAMYLCATSRDWDSRNEQFFGPGTRLTVL.